The 14 T cell receptor beta chains below come from one sample, sequenced in a study of spatial heterogeneity in lung cancer. TCRdb recomputed calls from the 5' RACE reads with MiXCR, one row per CDR3 protein. The data hold over a thousand distinct CDR3 sequences, with about 38% observed a single time. The time point: sample taken at primary tumor resection. Here the sequenced sample was normal lung tissue next to the tumor, taken at surgery. The receptors originated from a male donor with early-stage non-small cell lung cancer.

This sequence joins TRBV30 and TRBJ2-5; a weak D match, TRBD1 (6 bases). V was clipped by 0 bases and J by 5 bases, with 22 bases between them. Germline V gene lookup returns CDR1 GTSNPN and CDR2 SVGIG (reference sequence). This CDR3 comprises 17 residues. The CDR3, as DNA: TGTGCCTGGAGTGTACTCGGCTCAGGGGCAGGGCGGGAGACCCAGTACTTC. Its translation: CAWSVLGSGAGRETQYF. Full variable domain (remainder filled in from reference TRBV30 and TRBJ2-5): SQTIHQWPATLVQPVGSPLSLECTVEGTSNPNLYWYRQAAGRGLQLLFYSVGIGQISSEVPQNLSASRPQDRQFILSSKKLLLSDSGFYLCAWSVLGSGAGRETQYFGPGTRLLVL.

This clonotype occurred once. The V gene is TRBV11-1, the J gene TRBJ2-1, with D unclear. Germline CDR1 reads SGHAT; CDR2 reads FQDESV (reference sequence). This CDR3 spans 13 amino acids. The V end was cut by 1 base, the J end by 7 bases, with 8 bases between. The CDR3 reads CASSLEFGNEQFF. CDR3 DNA: TGTGCCAGCAGCTTAGAGTTCGGAAATGAGCAGTTCTTC.

The chain carries TRBV3-1 and TRBJ2-1, with D uncertain. This CDR3 spans 12 amino acids. Germline V gives CDR1 LGHDT, CDR2 YNNKEL (reference sequence). V was cut by 3 bases and J by 6 bases, with 6 bases left in between. CDR3 amino acids: CASSHRANEQFF. The CDR3 bases are TGTGCCAGCAGCCATAGGGCCAATGAGCAGTTCTTC.

The chain carries TRBV20-1 and TRBJ2-1, with 11 bases lining up with TRBD2. This CDR3 is built from 15 residues. CDR1 is DFQATT, CDR2 SNEGSKA, per germline (reference sequence). The V gene end was trimmed by 5 bases and the J gene end by 0 bases; junction bases not matched to a gene: 3. CDR3 bases: TGCAGTGCTTTTAGCGGGGGGGCCTCCTACAATGAGCAGTTCTTC. It is translated as CSAFSGGASYNEQFF.

This clonotype was counted a few times. The chain is built from TRBV2 and TRBJ1-1; TRBD1 is a possible D gene (6 bases). Germline V gives CDR1 SNHLY, CDR2 FYNNEI. The CDR3 length is 13 residues. Deletions cut 2 bases from V and 8 bases from J, with 12 bases between. The CDR3 nucleotides are TGTGCCAGCAGTGAAAATCGGCAGGGGGAAGCTTTCTTT. It is translated as CASSENRQGEAFF.

This rearrangement joins TRBV20-1 to TRBJ2-4; the match to TRBD2 covers 9 bases. Per germline, CDR1 DFQATT and CDR2 SNEGSKA (reference sequence). V was pared by 4 bases and J by 0 bases, with 4 bases of the junction left unmatched. CDR3 size: 15 residues. The CDR3 nucleotides are TGCAGTGCTAACGAACTAGCGGGAGCCAAAAACATTCAGTACTTC. The encoded protein is CSANELAGAKNIQYF.

V gene TRBV12-3 or TRBV12-4 combines with J gene TRBJ2-1, with TRBD2 identical over 12 bases. V was pared by 6 bases and J by 9 bases, with 6 bases of the junction left unmatched. The CDR3 extends over 14 amino acids. Here the CDR3 reads CASRPSGGAGEQFF. As DNA, the CDR3 is TGTGCCAGCAGACCTAGCGGGGGGGCTGGTGAGCAGTTCTTC.

The CDR3 DNA reads TGCAGCGTGCGGGCCCAGAAGGGCACCGGGGAGCTGTTTTTT. Translated: CSVRAQKGTGELFF. The chain is built from TRBV29-1 and TRBJ2-2, with a tentative D call TRBD2 (5 bases). CDR1 and CDR2 from the germline V gene are SQVTM and ANQGSEA. This CDR3 contains 14 residues. Trimming took 6 bases from V and 4 from J, leaving 15 bases between them.

The rearrangement uses TRBV7-8 and TRBJ1-1; D unresolved. In germline, CDR1 is SGHVS, CDR2 FQNEAQ. V lost 5 bases, J lost 6 bases, and 10 bases lay in between. This CDR3 spans 12 amino acids. CDR3 in amino acids: CASSPFGAEAFF. DNA for the CDR3: TGTGCCAGCAGCCCCTTTGGAGCTGAAGCTTTCTTT.

This clonotype was observed once. This rearrangement joins TRBV28 to TRBJ2-2; 8 positions match TRBD1. J lost 9 bases, V lost 6 bases, and 3 bases had no gene match. CDR3 length: 12 residues. Germline lookup yields CDR1 MDHEN and CDR2 SYDVKM. Written as DNA, the CDR3 is TGTGCCAGCAGAACAGGGGGGAGGGAGCTGTTTTTT. Translation: CASRTGGRELFF.

The chain couples TRBV27 to TRBJ2-1; D not resolved. Trimming removed 0 bases at V and 4 bases at J, with 7 bases between. CDR1 MNHEY and CDR2 SMNVEV come from the germline V gene (reference sequence). The CDR3 runs 14 residues. The CDR3 DNA reads TGTGCCAGCAGTTTATCGTGGTCGTACAATGAGCAGTTCTTC. It yields the protein CASSLSWSYNEQFF.

The chain carries TRBV11-3 and TRBJ1-1; 11 bases fit TRBD1. Germline values: CDR1 SGHNT, CDR2 YENEEA. V lost 5 bases, J lost 5 bases, and 7 bases stayed unmatched. This CDR3 comprises 15 residues. The CDR3 is CASSAGQGEMTEAFF. The CDR3 coding sequence is TGTGCCAGCAGCGCGGGACAGGGGGAAATGACTGAAGCTTTCTTT.

The chain uses TRBV7-2 and TRBJ1-4, with 7 positions matching TRBD1. This CDR3 spans 14 amino acids. V shed 2 bases and J 5 bases; nucleotides not matched to a gene: 2. Germline CDR1 is SGHTA and CDR2 is FQGNSA. The CDR3 loop is CASSLYRGNEKLFF. In DNA, the CDR3 is TGTGCCAGCAGCTTATACAGGGGAAATGAAAAACTGTTTTTT.

Written as DNA, the CDR3 is TGTGCCAGCTCACCGAACCTCGCCGGGTCCGGAGAGACCCAGTACTTC. Protein product: CASSPNLAGSGETQYF. The chain uses TRBV18 and TRBJ2-5, with D hard to call. This CDR3 has 16 amino acids. CDR1 is KGHSH, CDR2 LQKENI, per germline. V was pared by 3 bases and J by 4 bases, with 18 bases between.